The 15 T cell receptor beta chains below were found in one sample sequenced in a study of a mutant IDH1 vaccine in newly diagnosed glioma. Assay: immunoSEQ multiplex PCR; the TCRdb copy retains only in-frame clones and omits some. The sample contains about 46,000 clones, 65% to 80% of which appear only once. This sample's time point: baseline, week 1 (first vaccination visit). Stated treatment: pre-vaccination baseline after standard-of-care therapy. The starting material was PBMCs, obtained from a glioma patient treated with radiotherapy, temozolomide or both. Every receptor here comes from a woman between 40 and 55 years old with glioma.

This sequence joins TRBV7-3 and TRBJ2-5; 8 bases fit TRBD1. This CDR3 comprises 13 residues. The trim removed 5 bases at V and 4 bases at J, leaving 3 bases unmatched. Germline CDR1 is SGHTA and CDR2 is FQGTGA. The DNA of the CDR3 is TGTGCCAGCAGCCAAGGACAGGGAGAGACCCAGTACTTC. Protein product: CASSQGQGETQYF.

The V and J genes are TRBV25-1 and TRBJ2-7; D is unresolved. The germline V gene has CDR1 MGHDK and CDR2 SYGVNS. The CDR3 length is 14 residues. V lost 3 bases and J 4 bases, leaving 13 bases between the germline ends. The chain's CDR3 is CASSDRQIFYEQYF. The CDR3 DNA reads TGTGCCAGCAGTGACCGGCAGATTTTTTACGAGCAGTACTTC.

The chain links TRBV9 to TRBJ1-2; the D is unclear. The CDR3 is 12 amino acids. V lost 0 bases and J 6 bases, leaving 6 bases between the germline ends. CDR1 and CDR2 (germline): SGDLS, YYNGEE. The CDR3, as DNA: TGTGCCAGCAGCGTAGATGGAAATGGCTACACCTTC. As protein: CASSVDGNGYTF. The complete variable domain, with remaining parts taken from reference TRBV9 and TRBJ1-2, reads DSGVTQTPKHLITATGQRVTLRCSPRSGDLSVYWYQQSLDQGLQFLIQYYNGEERAKGNILERFSAQQFPDLHSELNLSSLELGDSALYFCASSVDGNGYTFGSGTRLTVV.

The rearrangement uses TRBV9 and TRBJ2-5; the match to TRBD2 covers 10 bases. Trimming cost V 0 bases and J 0 bases; bases outside gene matches: 14. The CDR3 is 20 amino acids. The germline V gene has CDR1 SGDLS and CDR2 YYNGEE. The CDR3 here is CASSVDPSSGGRGYQETQYF. CDR3 sequence (DNA): TGTGCCAGCAGCGTAGACCCCTCTAGCGGGGGCCGGGGGTACCAAGAGACCCAGTACTTC.

The chain links TRBV18 to TRBJ1-2; 8 bases are a match to TRBD1. This CDR3 has 14 residues. Trimming took 2 bases from V and 8 from J; bases not matched to a gene: 7. Germline V lookup: CDR1 KGHSH, CDR2 LQKENI. The CDR3 protein is CASSPRTGIRGYTF. In nucleotides, the CDR3 is TGTGCCAGCTCACCAAGGACAGGGATTAGAGGCTACACCTTC.

The chain couples TRBV2 to TRBJ2-7; D is undetermined. Germline values: CDR1 SNHLY, CDR2 FYNNEI. The CDR3 is 13 amino acids. Between the trimmed V and J ends, which lost 6 bases and 11 bases, there was a span of 20 bases. CDR3: CASRFASSEPEYF. CDR3 in DNA: TGTGCCAGCAGATTTGCGTCATCTGAGCCGGAGTACTTC.

This clone has just one count. This chain connects TRBV27 to TRBJ1-4, with D possibly being TRBD1 (5 bases). Trimming removed 8 bases at V and 2 bases at J, with 15 bases between. CDR3 length: 15 amino acids. The germline V gene encodes CDR1 MNHEY and CDR2 SMNVEV (reference sequence). In DNA form, the CDR3 reads TGTGCCAGCCGCCGGAAGAGGGGCACTAATGAAAAACTGTTTTTT. Its protein product is CASRRKRGTNEKLFF.

V is TRBV27 and J is TRBJ1-2; 7 bases match TRBD1. The CDR3 consists of 15 residues. The trim removed 0 bases at V and 5 bases at J, leaving 6 bases unmatched. The germline gives CDR1 MNHEY, CDR2 SMNVEV (reference sequence). The CDR3 region is CASSLSAGGDYGYTF. Here the CDR3 DNA reads TGTGCCAGCAGTTTATCCGCAGGGGGTGATTATGGCTACACCTTC.

The DNA for the CDR3 is TGCGCCAGCAGCTTGGCGGGAGCTGGGGGAATGACTGAAGCTTTCTTT. Translating gives CASSLAGAGGMTEAFF. The chain couples TRBV5-1 to TRBJ1-1; possibly TRBD1 for D (5 bases). V lost 0 bases and J lost 5, with 17 bases in between. This CDR3 is built from 16 residues. The germline CDR1 and CDR2 sequences are SGHRS and YFSETQ.

The CDR3 loop reads CASSLVGAYNSPLHF. CDR3 coding DNA: TGTGCCAGCAGCTTGGTTGGGGCCTATAATTCACCCCTCCACTTT. The rearrangement uses TRBV5-4 and TRBJ1-6; D is undetermined. CDR3 length: 15 amino acids. Trimming cost V 0 bases and J 2 bases, with 6 bases left between them. Germline-derived CDR1 and CDR2 are SGHNT and YYREEE (reference sequence).

The chain recombines TRBV4-1 with TRBJ2-2, with D perhaps matching TRBD1 (5 bases). This CDR3 comprises 15 residues. In germline, CDR1 is MGHRA, CDR2 YSYEKL. Trimming took 3 bases from V and 4 from J, leaving 12 bases between them. The CDR3 is CASSQGWGSTGELFF. For the CDR3, the DNA is TGCGCCAGCAGCCAGGGTTGGGGCAGCACCGGGGAGCTGTTTTTT.

The count of this clone is one. V gene TRBV6-1 combines with J gene TRBJ1-5; weak D call: TRBD1 (6 bases). The ends were cut back, 1 base at V and 6 bases at J, with 13 bases in the middle. CDR1 is MNHNS and CDR2 is SASEGT in the germline V gene. The CDR3 contains 15 residues. DNA for the CDR3: TGTGCCAGCAGTGAAGAAGCTGGACAGTCTCAGCCCCAGCATTTT. It yields the protein CASSEEAGQSQPQHF.

This chain links TRBV4-1 with TRBJ1-1; D is unresolved. In germline, CDR1 is MGHRA, CDR2 YSYEKL. V dropped 3 bases and J dropped 4 bases, with 12 bases sitting between them. The CDR3 has 14 amino acids. The CDR3 loop is CASSHATTGTEAFF. CDR3 nucleotides: TGCGCCAGCAGCCATGCAACAACGGGCACTGAAGCTTTCTTT.

The chain recombines TRBV6-5 with TRBJ1-1; D remains ambiguous. This CDR3 has 15 amino acids. Deletions cut 6 bases from V and 1 base from J, with 15 bases between. Germline V gene data show CDR1 as MNHEY and CDR2 as SVGAGI. The CDR3 nucleotides are TGTGCCAGCAGAATCGACGGAGCCTCGAACACTGAAGCTTTCTTT. This sequence encodes CASRIDGASNTEAFF.

The CDR3 DNA sequence: TGTGCCAGCAACCGGGACAGATTCTACGAGCAGTACTTC. It specifies CASNRDRFYEQYF. The chain couples TRBV6-1 to TRBJ2-7; 7 bases line up with TRBD1. The CDR3 is 13 residues long. In germline, CDR1 is MNHNS, CDR2 SASEGT. Germline trimming cut 7 bases from V and 3 bases from J; bases unmatched to any gene: 6.